Presented here are 19 T cell receptor beta chains from one specimen sequenced in a study of T cells in women clearing cervical HPV infection. Only in-frame clones appear in the TCRdb table, and some are missing; sequencing was by immunoSEQ multiplex PCR. This table lists some 30,000 clones. The sample consisted of blood buffy coat. These receptors all stem from a woman between 18 and 70 years old with a cervical HPV16 infection that either progressed to CIN3+ or cleared (not recorded which).

To note about this clone: Read data end 3 residues before the CDR3 end; the end is taken from the germline J gene. The V gene is TRBV29-1, the J gene TRBJ2-3, with a possible D match to TRBD1 (6 bases). The CDR3 has 15 amino acids. Per germline, CDR1 SQVTM and CDR2 ANQGSEA. Trimming cost V 3 bases and J 0 bases, with 13 bases left between them. CDR3 amino acids: CSVEGRGQSTDTQYF. The sequenced part of the CDR3 DNA is TGCAGCGTTGAGGGCAGGGGACAAAGCACAGATACG.

Points on this clone: The DNA ends 3 residues before the CDR3 does, and the rest of the CDR3 is filled in from the germline J gene. The chain joins TRBV7-7 to TRBJ2-7, with a possible D match to TRBD1 (6 bases). The CDR3 spans 14 residues. Trimming stripped 1 base from V and 4 bases from J, with 11 bases between. CDR1 SSHAT and CDR2 FNYEAQ come from the germline V gene (reference sequence). The DNA read from the CDR3 is TGTGCCAGCAGCTTAGAAGCCAGGGGTTACGAG. Translated, it gives CASSLEARGYE. In full, the CDR3 is CASSLEARGYEQYF.

Concerning this clone itself: Read data end 3 residues before the CDR3 end; the end is taken from the germline J gene. The V and J genes are TRBV20-1 and TRBJ2-2, with TRBD1 identical over 7 bases. The CDR3 totals 12 residues. The junction had 3 bases not matched to a gene; V was cut back by 5 bases and J by 6 bases. Germline assignment: CDR1 DFQATT and CDR2 SNEGSKA (reference sequence). The DNA read from the CDR3 is TGCAGTGCTGACAGGGACCCCGGGGAG. Encoded protein: CSADRDPGE. The entire CDR3 protein reads CSADRDPGELFF.

A word on this clone: Read sequence stops 3 residues before the CDR3 end, and the germline J gene provides the missing end. The chain combines TRBV29-1 with TRBJ1-2; the match to TRBD1 covers 8 bases. The CDR3 contains 12 residues. The germline V gene encodes CDR1 SQVTM and CDR2 ANQGSEA. Partial CDR3 DNA: TGCAGCTACAGGGGGGCACAAAACATC. Translation: CSYRGAQNI. In full, the CDR3 reads CSYRGAQNIYTF.

The CDR3 protein is CASSSPGQPNEKLFF. The CDR3 bases that were read are TGTGCCAGCAGCTCACCGGGACAGCCTAATGAAAAG. The chain has TRBV7-9 and TRBJ2-2; 7 nucleotides line up with TRBD1. The read stops 3 residues short of the end of the CDR3; the missing end is completed from the germline J gene. Germline lookup yields CDR1 SEHNR and CDR2 FQNEAQ (reference sequence). The CDR3 has 15 amino acids.

As for this clone: Coverage ceases 3 residues before the CDR3 finishes, and the germline J gene fills in the end. The rearrangement uses TRBV11-3 and TRBJ2-1; a possible D gene is TRBD1 (5 bases). The V gene lost 3 bases and the J gene lost 6 bases, with 9 bases spanning the gap. Germline V gives CDR1 SGHNT, CDR2 YENEEA. The CDR3 spans 13 residues. CDR3 loop: CASSFSQGNEQFF. The covered CDR3 bases are TGTGCCAGCAGCTTCTCCCAGGGCAATGAG. Full variable domain (outside the CDR3, taken from reference TRBV11-3 and TRBJ2-1): EAGVVQSPRYKIIEKKQPVAFWCNPISGHNTLYWYLQNLGQGPELLIRYENEEAVDDSQLPKDRFSAERLKGVDSTLKIQPAELGDSAVYLCASSFSQGNEQFFGPGTRLTVL.

As regards this clone: The observed sequence ends 3 residues before the CDR3 terminus, with the missing tail filled in from the germline J gene. The V and J genes are TRBV14 and TRBJ1-6, with D possibly TRBD1 on 5 matching bases. The germline V gene encodes CDR1 SGHDN and CDR2 FVKESK. The V end was cut by 2 bases, the J end by 0 bases, with 17 bases between. CDR3 length: 19 residues. The CDR3 spells CASSQFKGHMSSYNSPLHF. The CDR3 bases that were read are TGTGCCAGCAGCCAATTTAAGGGGCATATGAGCTCCTATAATTCACCC.

A note on this clone: Read coverage stops 3 residues before the CDR3 terminus; the germline J gene supplies the remainder. The chain employs TRBV7-2 and TRBJ2-5; a weak D match, TRBD1 (5 bases). The CDR3 has 14 residues. The V gene's germline CDR1 is SGHTA and CDR2 FQGNSA. Trimming left V 1 base short and J 6 bases short, with 12 bases between. CDR3 loop: CASSLVGRAKTQYF. The covered CDR3 bases are TGTGCCAGCAGCTTAGTAGGCAGGGCGAAGACC.

On this clone: The read finishes 3 residues shy of the CDR3 end, and the germline J gene is used to complete it. V and J are TRBV29-1 and TRBJ1-1, with D possibly being TRBD1 (6 bases). There are 15 residues in the CDR3. V dropped 6 bases and J dropped 1 base, with 18 bases sitting between them. Germline V gives CDR1 SQVTM, CDR2 ANQGSEA. The CDR3: CSVRGRVGGNTEAFF. The CDR3 bases that were read are TGCAGCGTGAGGGGGAGGGTTGGGGGGAACACTGAA. The full variable domain, rest sourced from reference TRBV29-1 and TRBJ1-1, is SAVISQKPSRDICQRGTSLTIQCQVDSQVTMMFWYRQQPGQSLTLIATANQGSEATYESGFVIDKFPISRPNLTFSTLTVSNMSPEDSSIYLCSVRGRVGGNTEAFFGQGTRLTVV.

Concerning this clone: The read ends 3 residues before the CDR3 terminus; that terminus is restored from the germline J gene. The chain uses TRBV18 and TRBJ1-1; D gene ambiguous. V was trimmed by 6 bases and J by 1 base, leaving 12 bases between them. CDR1 and CDR2 from the germline V gene are KGHSH and LQKENI. The CDR3 has 14 residues. CDR3 sequence: CASSVLLGNTEAFF. CDR3 DNA, as far as it was read: TGTGCCAGCTCGGTACTTCTCGGGAACACTGAA.

Concerning this clone: Sequencing ends 3 residues short of the CDR3 end; the germline J gene provides the rest. The rearrangement uses TRBV7-9 and TRBJ2-2; TRBD2 matches at 7 bases. This CDR3 spans 14 amino acids. The germline V gene has CDR1 SEHNR and CDR2 FQNEAQ (reference sequence). V lost 11 bases to trimming and J lost 5 bases; unmatched junction nucleotides: 11. CDR3 bases read: TGTGCCGTCAAGCGGGGCATATCTACCGGGGAG. Amino acid sequence: CAVKRGISTGE. The whole CDR3 sequence reads CAVKRGISTGELFF.

A note on this clone: The CDR3 end is not reached by the read, which stops 3 residues before it; the germline J gene fills it in. The rearrangement uses TRBV10-3 and TRBJ2-3; possibly TRBD1 for D (5 bases). V lost 3 bases and J lost 4, with 5 bases in between. The CDR3 is made up of 12 amino acids. Germline-derived CDR1 and CDR2 are ENHRY and SYGVKD. The DNA read from the CDR3 is TGTGCCATCAGTGAACAGGCAGATACG. Translation: CAISEQADT. The entire CDR3 sequence reads CAISEQADTQYF.

For this clone: The CDR3 goes on 3 residues after the read ends, and that part is filled in from the germline J gene. V and J are TRBV18 and TRBJ2-4, with a possible D match to TRBD1 (6 bases). The germline V and J ends were trimmed by 3 bases and 0 bases, with 27 bases remaining between them. The germline gives CDR1 KGHSH, CDR2 LQKENI. The CDR3 covers 21 residues. The sequenced part of the CDR3 DNA is TGTGCCAGCTCACCGATAAGCGCCAGGGGCTCGACCAGGGGAGCCAAAAACATT. Its protein product is CASSPISARGSTRGAKNI. The CDR3 in its entirety is CASSPISARGSTRGAKNIQYF.

Regarding this clone: With the read ending 3 residues before the CDR3 end, the germline J gene is used to fill in that end. The J gene is TRBJ1-4, the V gene TRBV20-1; D perhaps matches TRBD1 (6 bases). The CDR3 is 13 amino acids. Germline CDR1 reads DFQATT; CDR2 reads SNEGSKA (reference sequence). V was shortened by 3 bases and J by 7 bases, with 12 bases between the two germline ends. CDR3 DNA (partial): TGCAGTGCTAGTACTGGGGGCTTTGAAAAA. Translation gives CSASTGGFEK. The complete CDR3 sequence is CSASTGGFEKLFF.

On this clone: The read stops 3 residues short of the end of the CDR3; the missing end is completed from the germline J gene. The chain couples TRBV19 to TRBJ2-5; D gene uncertain. The CDR3 length is 14 residues. V was trimmed by 6 bases and J by 4 bases, leaving 15 bases between them. CDR1 is LNHDA, CDR2 SQIVND, per germline (reference sequence). This CDR3 reads CASSPRSLAETQYF. The part of the CDR3 DNA that was read is TGTGCCAGTAGCCCTAGGTCGTTGGCAGAGACC.

With respect to this clone: The CDR3 extends 3 residues past the end of the read, so its final part is completed from the germline J gene. V gene TRBV5-1 combines with J gene TRBJ2-1; no clear D gene. V shed 4 bases and J shed 2 bases, with 16 bases lying between them. Germline V lookup: CDR1 SGHRS, CDR2 YFSETQ. The CDR3 covers 16 residues. CDR3 sequence reads: CASSDPGALAYNEQFF. CDR3 DNA (partial): TGCGCCAGCAGCGATCCCGGTGCATTGGCCTACAATGAG.

On this clone: Read coverage stops 3 residues before the CDR3 terminus; the germline J gene supplies the remainder. The J gene is TRBJ2-3, the V gene TRBV12-5; the D is unclear. The CDR3 runs to 14 residues. Trimming took 6 bases from V and 3 from J, leaving 13 bases between them. Looked up from germline, CDR1 is LGHNT and CDR2 is FRNRAP. The covered CDR3 bases are TGTGCTAGTGGCCCTTTCTCCGGGACAGATACG. Amino acids: CASGPFSGTDT. The CDR3 reads in full as CASGPFSGTDTQYF.

Comments on this clone: The missing CDR3 end, 3 residues past where the read stops, is filled in from the germline J gene. J is TRBJ2-3 and V is TRBV7-2; no definite D call. Germline V CDR1 and CDR2: SGHTA, FQGNSA. This CDR3 has 14 residues. The CDR3: CASSLGRAPQPQYF. Partial CDR3 DNA: TGTGCCAGCAGCTTAGGGAGAGCACCACAGCCG.

A remark on this clone: The read terminates 3 residues ahead of where the CDR3 ends, so the germline J gene completes it. Other DNA sequences within the sample encode an identical CDR3. This chain connects TRBV18 to TRBJ2-1; D gene ambiguous. V was shortened by 6 bases and J by 7 bases, with 22 bases between the two germline ends. The germline V gene encodes CDR1 KGHSH and CDR2 LQKENI. The CDR3 extends over 16 amino acids. The sequenced CDR3 bases are TGTGCCAGCTCCCCCTCTATCCAGGCGTCGGAGAATGAG. It encodes CASSPSIQASENE. The whole CDR3 is CASSPSIQASENEQFF. Variable domain in full (rest from reference TRBV18 and TRBJ2-1): NAGVMQNPRHLVRRRGQEARLRCSPMKGHSHVYWYRQLPEEGLKFMVYLQKENIIDESGMPKERFSAEFPKEGPSILRIQQVVRGDSAAYFCASSPSIQASENEQFFGPGTRLTVL.